Listed here are 18 T cell receptor beta chains from one sample, sequenced in a study of blood T cell repertoires in COVID-19. Sequencing was performed with immunoSEQ multiplex PCR; in TCRdb, only in-frame clones are kept and a portion is missing. The repertoire includes 95,000 to 130,000 clones, 90% of them detected once, and under 2% sits in the top ten. The sample consisted of peripheral blood. The receptors originated from a human donor with active COVID-19. The donor label of this sample is uncertain.

The CDR3 DNA reads as TGTGCCAGCAGCCCGGGACTAGCGAGGAAAAACATTCAGTACTTC. The encoded protein is CASSPGLARKNIQYF. The V and J genes are TRBV11-2 and TRBJ2-4, with 10 bases lining up with TRBD2. CDR3 size: 15 residues. J gave up 4 bases and V 5 bases, and 5 bases lay outside the gene matches. Per the germline V gene, CDR1 is SGHAT and CDR2 is FQNNGV. Supplemented by reference TRBV11-2 and TRBJ2-4, the full variable domain reads EAGVAQSPRYKIIEKRQSVAFWCNPISGHATLYWYQQILGQGPKLLIQFQNNGVVDDSQLPKDRFSAERLKGVDSTLKIQPAKLEDSAVYLCASSPGLARKNIQYFGAGTRLSVL.

This chain uses TRBV7-3 with TRBJ1-2; the match to TRBD1 covers 9 bases. After removal of 2 bases from V and 7 bases from J, the junction contained 8 bases not matched to a gene. The CDR3 loop spans 15 amino acids. CDR1 and CDR2 (germline): SGHTA, FQGTGA. CDR3 DNA sequence: TGTGCCAGCAGCTTATCTCCGGGACAGGGTGGTGGCTACACCTTC. This codes for CASSLSPGQGGGYTF. Full variable domain (rest looked up from reference TRBV7-3 and TRBJ1-2): GAGVSQTPSNKVTEKGKYVELRCDPISGHTALYWYRQSLGQGPEFLIYFQGTGAADDSGLPNDRFFAVRPEGSVSTLKIQRTERGDSAVYLCASSLSPGQGGGYTFGSGTRLTVV.

The rearrangement joins TRBV6-2 or TRBV6-3 to TRBJ2-4; D is perhaps TRBD1 (6 bases). Trimming removed 0 bases at V and 2 bases at J, with 20 bases between. Germline assignment: CDR1 MNHEY and CDR2 SVGEGT. This CDR3 has 19 residues. CDR3 nucleotides: TGTGCCAGCAGTTACTCACGTTCCGACAGGCACTCGACCAAAAACATTCAGTACTTC. This translates into CASSYSRSDRHSTKNIQYF.

The rearrangement links TRBV3-1 (or the pseudogene TRBV3-2) to TRBJ2-7; 7 bases match TRBD1. The CDR3 covers 18 residues. The germline V gene encodes CDR1 LGHDT and CDR2 YNNKEL (reference sequence). The ends lost 3 bases at V and 0 bases at J; junction bases unmatched: 14. CDR3 sequence: CASSQAPMGTVTSYEQYF. The CDR3 nucleotides read TGTGCCAGCAGCCAGGCCCCGATGGGGACAGTAACCTCCTACGAGCAGTACTTC.

The rearrangement uses TRBV19 and TRBJ2-2; TRBD1 matches at 10 bases. The CDR3 consists of 16 residues. Germline assignment: CDR1 LNHDA and CDR2 SQIVND (reference sequence). After removal of 4 bases from V and 2 bases from J, the junction contained 4 bases not matched to a gene. CDR3 region: CASSTGTGANTGELFF. The CDR3 region has the DNA TGTGCCAGTAGTACAGGGACAGGGGCCAACACCGGGGAGCTGTTTTTT.

This clone was detected only once. This rearrangement joins TRBV7-5 to TRBJ1-3; TRBD1, the D gene given by the table, was not confirmed from the DNA. TRBV7-5 is marked as a pseudogene. This CDR3 is built from 17 residues. This CDR3 is CVRSRDRELLTGNTIYF. CDR3 sequence (DNA): TGTGTCAGAAGCCGGGACAGGGAGTTACTGACTGGAAACACCATATATTTT.

The chain has TRBV9 and TRBJ1-3; D call uncertain. V was cut by 4 bases and J by 3 bases, with 11 bases left in between. The CDR3 extends over 14 amino acids. CDR1 is SGDLS, CDR2 YYNGEE, per germline. The CDR3 is CASSPLTNGNTIYF. The CDR3 coding sequence is TGTGCCAGCAGCCCACTTACCAATGGAAACACCATATATTTT.

The chain combines TRBV5-8 with TRBJ1-5, with a weak D call TRBD1 (6 bases). This CDR3 has 16 amino acids. The germline CDR1 and CDR2 sequences are SGHTS and YDEGEE. The V gene lost 0 bases and the J gene lost 3 bases, with 13 bases spanning the gap. CDR3 bases: TGTGCCAGCAGCTTGGATTGGGGGCTCAACAATCAGCCCCAGCATTTT. Translating it yields CASSLDWGLNNQPQHF.

This chain connects TRBV5-1 to TRBJ1-1, with 7 bases identical to TRBD1. The germline gives CDR1 SGHRS, CDR2 YFSETQ. This CDR3 is built from 16 residues. V lost 1 base to trimming and J lost 6 bases; unmatched junction nucleotides: 12. The CDR3 coding sequence is TGCGCCAGCAGCTTGAGTGGGGGTTTACAGGGGTCTGAAGCTTTCTTT. It translates to CASSLSGGLQGSEAFF.

This chain connects TRBV11-2 to TRBJ2-3; 11 bases map to TRBD2. The V and J ends lost 7 bases and 0 bases, in that order; junction bases with no gene match: 9. Germline values: CDR1 SGHAT, CDR2 FQNNGV. The CDR3 sequence is 17 residues long. The CDR3 reads CASTTFPSGGSTDTQYF. The CDR3 nucleotides are TGTGCCAGCACCACCTTCCCTAGCGGGGGGAGCACAGATACGCAGTATTTT.

The DNA for the CDR3 is TGTGCCAGCAGCCGGGGGGCAGGGTACACTGAAGCTTTCTTT. Protein sequence: CASSRGAGYTEAFF. V usage is TRBV7-2 and J usage is TRBJ1-1; maybe TRBD1 (6 bases). Deletions cut 5 bases from V and 3 bases from J, with 13 bases between. This CDR3 contains 14 residues. The germline V gene has CDR1 SGHTA and CDR2 FQGNSA.

The CDR3 DNA reads TGTGCCCGCGTCGAGGGCGGCACTGAAGCTTTCTTT. Translated, it gives CARVEGGTEAFF. V and J are TRBV27 and TRBJ1-1; D not resolved. The CDR3 covers 12 residues. The germline V gene encodes CDR1 MNHEY and CDR2 SMNVEV (reference sequence). The V end lost 11 bases, the J end lost 4 bases, and 14 bases lay between the germline ends.

The chain links TRBV9 to TRBJ1-2; D call uncertain. This CDR3 contains 13 residues. V was trimmed by 0 bases and J by 3 bases, leaving 6 bases between them. The germline V gene has CDR1 SGDLS and CDR2 YYNGEE. CDR3 DNA sequence: TGTGCCAGCAGCGTAGGAGGGTACTATGGCTACACCTTC. Protein: CASSVGGYYGYTF.

The rearrangement uses TRBV7-8 and TRBJ2-1; D perhaps matches TRBD1 (6 bases). Trimming left V 5 bases short and J 4 bases short, with 9 bases between. Germline V gene lookup returns CDR1 SGHVS and CDR2 FQNEAQ. The CDR3 consists of 13 residues. In DNA, the CDR3 is TGTGCCAGCAGCCGGACAGAATACAATGAGCAGTTCTTC. This codes for CASSRTEYNEQFF.

The chain is built from TRBV2 and TRBJ1-5; TRBD1 matches 9 bases. The CDR3 has 15 residues. The ends lost 6 bases at V and 6 bases at J; junction bases unmatched: 9. CDR1 and CDR2 (germline): SNHLY, FYNNEI. CDR3 nucleotide sequence: TGTGCCAGCAGAGATCCGGGACAGGGAAGTCAGCCCCAGCATTTT. It translates to CASRDPGQGSQPQHF.

The chain couples TRBV6-5 to TRBJ1-3; D unresolved. V lost 7 bases and J 4 bases, leaving 14 bases between the germline ends. The germline V gene has CDR1 MNHEY and CDR2 SVGAGI. This CDR3 contains 14 residues. The CDR3 sequence is CASTMGGSGNTIYF. The CDR3 nucleotides are TGTGCCAGCACCATGGGCGGGTCCGGAAACACCATATATTTT.

The table lists this clone with a count of one. The rearrangement links TRBV23-1 to TRBJ1-5; the D gene is possibly TRBD1 (6 bases). TRBV23-1 is placed among ORFs of uncertain function. V was clipped by 0 bases and J by 0 bases, with 18 bases between them. The CDR3 sequence is 19 residues long. CDR3 DNA sequence: TGCGCCAGCAGTCAATCGAAACCTTCGGGGGGCCATAGCAATCAGCCCCAGCATTTT. Residues: CASSQSKPSGGHSNQPQHF.

The chain links TRBV6-2 or TRBV6-3 to TRBJ2-1; 11 bases line up with TRBD1. CDR1 MNHEY and CDR2 SVGEGT come from the germline V gene. CDR3 length: 15 residues. V shed 4 bases and J 5 bases; nucleotides not matched to a gene: 4. In DNA, the CDR3 is TGTGCCAGCAGTTCGGACAGGGGGCTTGACAATGAGCAGTTCTTC. Its translation: CASSSDRGLDNEQFF.